This is a list of T cell receptor beta chains from one sample in a study of blood T cell repertoires in COVID-19. Data came from immunoSEQ multiplex PCR; TCRdb stores just in-frame clones and leaves some out. The top ten clones hold 0.87% of a sample with hundreds of thousands of clones, 75% to 90% of them seen once. The material sequenced was PBMCs or T cells enriched from blood (not recorded which). The receptors stem from a man in his fifties or sixties who had been exposed to COVID-19. The CDR3 runs from the conserved cysteine through the conserved F or W. A D gene is named only where the DNA matches it firmly. A row's size may be missing; if present it is once, few, many or a size class.

cdr3_length,j_call,v_call,clone_size,d_call,cdr3_aa,cdr3_nt
13,TRBJ1-4,TRBV30,NA,NA,CAWSSSANEKLFF,TGTGCCTGGAGTTCTTCTGCTAATGAAAAACTGTTTTTT
14,TRBJ1-5,TRBV15,NA,NA,CATSREQSNQPQHF,TGTGCCACCAGCAGAGAGCAGAGCAATCAGCCCCAGCATTTT
14,TRBJ1-1,TRBV7-8,NA,NA,CASSKTVMNTEAFF,TGTGCCAGCAGCAAGACAGTTATGAACACTGAAGCTTTCTTT
14,TRBJ1-4,TRBV18,NA,TRBD1,CASSPGTGVEKLFF,TGTGCCAGCTCACCGGGGACAGGGGTCGAAAAACTGTTTTTT
14,TRBJ1-4,TRBV7-9,NA,NA,CASSLRATNEKLFF,TGTGCCAGCAGCTTACGGGCAACTAATGAAAAACTGTTTTTT
14,TRBJ1-5,TRBV28,NA,TRBD1,CASSWTGDIQPQHF,TGTGCCAGCAGTTGGACAGGGGATATTCAGCCCCAGCATTTT
15,TRBJ1-2,TRBV28,NA,NA,CASSLELGRNYGYTF,TGTGCCAGCAGTTTAGAGTTAGGCAGGAACTATGGCTACACCTTC
17,TRBJ1-2,TRBV18,NA,TRBD1,CASSPMGQGVTFYGYTF,TGTGCCAGCTCACCAATGGGACAGGGGGTGACGTTCTATGGCTACACCTTC
15,TRBJ2-1,TRBV19,NA,TRBD2,CASSKASGGAREQFF,TGTGCCAGTAGTAAGGCTAGCGGGGGGGCCCGCGAGCAGTTCTTC
17,TRBJ2-1,TRBV18,NA,NA,CASSPPNVASSYNEQFF,TGTGCCAGCTCACCACCGAATGTAGCGTCTTCCTACAATGAGCAGTTCTTC
15,TRBJ1-3,TRBV7-9,once,NA,CASSLAGARGNTIYF,TGTGCCAGCAGCTTAGCAGGGGCGCGAGGAAACACCATATATTTT
17,TRBJ2-3,TRBV19,NA,TRBD2,CASSRTSGRALADTQYF,TGTGCCAGTAGTAGGACTAGCGGGAGGGCCTTGGCAGATACGCAGTATTTT
14,TRBJ1-2,TRBV30,NA,NA,CAWEGRGSNYGYTF,TGTGCCTGGGAGGGGCGGGGGAGCAACTATGGCTACACCTTC
14,TRBJ1-5,TRBV2,NA,NA,CASSEQGLDQPQHF,TGTGCCAGCAGTGAACAGGGATTGGATCAGCCCCAGCATTTT
13,TRBJ2-3,TRBV2,NA,NA,CASSFFQSDTQYF,TGTGCCAGCAGTTTTTTCCAGTCAGATACGCAGTATTTT
15,TRBJ2-7,TRBV2,NA,NA,CASWGPGTDSYEQYF,TGTGCCAGCTGGGGGCCCGGGACCGATTCCTACGAGCAGTACTTC
15,TRBJ2-7,TRBV3-1/TRBV3-2,few,NA,CASSSRGTLNHEQYF,TGTGCCAGCAGCAGCAGAGGCACACTAAACCACGAGCAGTACTTC
15,TRBJ1-2,TRBV24-1,NA,NA,CATSVTGGALGGYTF,TGTGCCACCAGTGTTACGGGGGGCGCTCTGGGGGGCTACACCTTC
15,TRBJ2-1,TRBV11-2,NA,TRBD2,CASLSLGLAGYRRFF,TGTGCCAGCCTATCTCTGGGGCTAGCGGGATACCGTCGGTTCTTC
14,TRBJ1-5,TRBV11-2,NA,TRBD1,CASSLQGEYQPQHF,TGTGCCAGCAGCTTACAGGGGGAGTACCAGCCCCAGCATTTT
14,TRBJ1-4,TRBV13,NA,NA,CASSSSVTNEKLFF,TGTGCCAGCAGTTCGAGTGTAACTAATGAAAAACTGTTTTTT
11,TRBJ1-1,TRBV28,NA,NA,CASSINRWAFF,TGTGCCAGCAGCATCAACAGGTGGGCTTTCTTT
15,TRBJ1-6,TRBV27,NA,NA,CASSFSAGAYSPLHF,TGTGCCAGCAGTTTTTCTGCAGGGGCGTATTCACCCCTCCACTTT
11,TRBJ1-1,TRBV27,NA,NA,CATRQAREAFF,TGTGCCACTCGTCAGGCCCGAGAAGCTTTCTTT
18,TRBJ2-1,TRBV7-8,NA,NA,CASSSYVGEAPMGNEQFF,TGTGCCAGCAGCTCCTATGTCGGGGAAGCCCCTATGGGCAATGAGCAGTTCTTC
16,TRBJ1-1,TRBV4-1,NA,NA,CASSQDTRRLNTEAFF,TGCGCCAGCAGCCAGGATACTAGACGGCTGAACACTGAAGCTTTCTTT
15,TRBJ1-6,TRBV18,once,NA,CASSPAGYGNSPLHF,TGTGCCAGCTCACCAGCAGGTTATGGAAATTCACCCCTCCACTTT
16,TRBJ2-7,TRBV11-1,NA,TRBD2,CASSLRRTSGAYEQYF,TGTGCCAGCAGCCTGAGACGGACTAGCGGGGCCTACGAGCAGTACTTC
16,TRBJ2-1,TRBV3-1/TRBV3-2,NA,NA,CASSDDLARTYNEQFF,TGTGCCAGCAGCGATGACCTAGCGAGAACCTACAATGAGCAGTTCTTC